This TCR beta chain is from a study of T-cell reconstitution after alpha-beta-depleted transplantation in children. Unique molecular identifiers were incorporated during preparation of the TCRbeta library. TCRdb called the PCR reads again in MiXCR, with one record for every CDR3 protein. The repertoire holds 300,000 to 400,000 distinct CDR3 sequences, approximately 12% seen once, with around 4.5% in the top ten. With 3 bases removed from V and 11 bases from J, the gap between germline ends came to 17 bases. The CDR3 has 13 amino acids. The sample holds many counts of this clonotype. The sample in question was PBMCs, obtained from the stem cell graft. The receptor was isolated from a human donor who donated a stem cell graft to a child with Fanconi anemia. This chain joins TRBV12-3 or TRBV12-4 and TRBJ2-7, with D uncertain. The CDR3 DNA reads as TGTGCCAGCAGTTTGGACCCAGGCCGGAATAAGTACTTC. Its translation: CASSLDPGRNKYF.